Listed below are T cell receptor beta chains from one sample, sequenced in a study of response to subunit inactivated influenza vaccine. Via MiXCR, TCRdb re-called the RT-PCR reads, giving one row per CDR3 protein. The sample holds approximately 730,000 distinct CDR3 sequences, 14% seen once. Material: PBMCs from blood, obtained 14 to 15 days before vaccination. The receptor source for this set is a man aged 45-60 years who received an inactivated influenza vaccine. The CDR3 runs from the conserved cysteine through the conserved F or W. The D gene is left open where the match is weak. Rows may omit the clone size; those that give it use once, few, many or a size class.

>few|TRBV20-1|TRBJ2-3|.
TGCAGTGCTAGAGAGCGGGGGCGCACAGATACGCAGTATTTT
CSARERGRTDTQYF
>few|TRBV10-2|TRBJ2-5|TRBD1
TGCGCCAGCAGTGAGATCCTTTGGGACAGCCAAGAGACCCAGTACTTC
CASSEILWDSQETQYF
>few|TRBV5-1|TRBJ2-4|TRBD1
TGCGCCAGCAGCTTGGCCGACAGGGGGGACATTCAGTACTTC
CASSLADRGDIQYF
>.|TRBV25-1|TRBJ2-5|.
TGTGCCAGCAGTGACGTACAGACCCAGTACTTC
CASSDVQTQYF
>few|TRBV5-1|TRBJ2-5|TRBD2
TGCGCCAGCAGCTTGGTTCCTAGCGGGGTTCAAGAGACCCAGTACTTC
CASSLVPSGVQETQYF
>.|TRBV2|TRBJ1-1|.
TGTGCCAGAAAGGGGGGGTTAGACACTGAAGCTTTCTTT
CARKGGLDTEAFF
>.|TRBV6-5|TRBJ1-2|.
TGTGCCAGCAGTTACGGTGGCGAAGGTAGAGGCTACACCTTC
CASSYGGEGRGYTF
>.|TRBV20-1|TRBJ2-1|TRBD1
TGCAGTGCTCTTAGCCGGACAGGGGTCGGTGTAACGGTCTACAATGAGCAGTTCTTC
CSALSRTGVGVTVYNEQFF
>.|TRBV6-2/TRBV6-3|TRBJ1-5|TRBD1
TGTGCCAGCAGTTACTCGTTGACAGGGGTAAATCAGCCCCAGCATTTT
CASSYSLTGVNQPQHF
>few|TRBV4-3|TRBJ2-1|TRBD2
TGCGCCAGCAGCCATCCCTGGGGGGGTGAGCAGTTCTTC
CASSHPWGGEQFF
>.|TRBV11-1|TRBJ2-1|TRBD2
TGTGCCAGCAGCTTAGCCGGGACTAGCGGGAGGGCGTCCTACAATGAGCAGTTCTTC
CASSLAGTSGRASYNEQFF
>.|TRBV24-1|TRBJ2-1|TRBD2
TGTGCCACCAGTGTGACTAGCGACTCCTACAATGAGCAGTTCTTC
CATSVTSDSYNEQFF
>few|TRBV5-1|TRBJ2-7|.
TGCGCCAGCAGCCCCACGAACCCGAGCGAGCAGTACTTC
CASSPTNPSEQYF
>few|TRBV28|TRBJ2-3|.
TGTGCCAGCAGTTCCGGGACGTACCAAGATACGCAGTATTTT
CASSSGTYQDTQYF
>few|TRBV25-1|TRBJ1-5|.
TGTGCCAGCAGTGAGTCGGGACTCCGAAATCAGCCCCAGCATTTT
CASSESGLRNQPQHF
>.|TRBV14|TRBJ2-7|.
TGTGCCAGCAGCCAAGATCGACGGCACTTCTCCTACGAGCAGTACTTC
CASSQDRRHFSYEQYF
>many|TRBV7-2|TRBJ2-5|.
TGTGCCAGCAGCAAGGGTGACCGTACCCAAGAGACCCAGTACTTC
CASSKGDRTQETQYF
>many|TRBV7-2|TRBJ2-5|.
TGTGCCAGCAGCTTAAACTTTGATTTTAGGGAGACCCAGTACTTC
CASSLNFDFRETQYF
>few|TRBV20-1|TRBJ2-3|.
TGCAGTGCTAGGTGGGGAGCGGATCTGGGAACAGATACGCAGTATTTT
CSARWGADLGTDTQYF
>.|TRBV10-3|TRBJ2-2|TRBD2
TGTGCCGTGCGCGCTAGCGGAAACACCGGGGAGCTGTTTTTT
CAVRASGNTGELFF
>.|TRBV28|TRBJ1-4|.
TGTGCCAGCAGTCCCTCGAGGGGAAGGGTAACTGAAAAACTGTTTTTT
CASSPSRGRVTEKLFF
>once|TRBV18|TRBJ2-5|TRBD1
TGTGCCAGCTCAGCGAAGACAGGGGGACTCGAGACCCAGTACTTC
CASSAKTGGLETQYF
>many|TRBV5-1|TRBJ2-7|.
TGCGCCAGCAGCAGCGAATCCTACGAGCAGTACTTC
CASSSESYEQYF
>.|TRBV7-2|TRBJ2-7|.
TGTGCCAGCAGCTTAAGGGGGGAGGGTTACGAGCAGTACTTC
CASSLRGEGYEQYF
>.|TRBV20-1|TRBJ1-1|TRBD1
TGCAGTGCTAGCCTGGGACAGGCGAACACTGAAGCTTTCTTT
CSASLGQANTEAFF
>many|TRBV12-3/TRBV12-4|TRBJ2-7|.
TGTGCCAGCAGTTTAAGGGATAGGGGAGAGCAGTACTTC
CASSLRDRGEQYF
>.|TRBV24-1|TRBJ1-2|.
TGTGCCACCAGTGATCCCAGGGGAAAAGAAGGCTACACCTTC
CATSDPRGKEGYTF
>.|TRBV25-1|TRBJ2-1|TRBD2
TGTGCCAGCAGTGAGTTGCTAGCGGATGACTACAATGAGCAGTTCTTC
CASSELLADDYNEQFF
>few|TRBV28|TRBJ1-6|.
TGTGCCAGCAACATACCTTCACATGATTCACCCCTCCACTTT
CASNIPSHDSPLHF